This TCR beta chain was documented in a study of T cell responses to AZD1222 COVID-19 vaccine. Clones were sequenced by immunoSEQ multiplex PCR, and TCRdb holds only the in-frame ones, with some missing. The sample contains 55,000 to 65,000 clones, 70% to 80% of which appear only once. This CDR3 comprises 13 residues. Germline V lookup: CDR1 SGHNT, CDR2 YYREEE (reference sequence). Deletions cut 3 bases from V and 5 bases from J, with 11 bases between. The rearrangement joins TRBV5-4 to TRBJ1-2; D is undetermined. The clonotype originates from an adult who received the AZD1222 COVID-19 vaccine. The sequenced sample was peripheral blood, obtained 28 days after the second AZD1222 dose. CDR3 loop: CASSSSWVYGYTF. The CDR3 coding sequence is TGTGCCAGCAGCTCATCCTGGGTTTATGGCTACACCTTC.